Below, one T cell receptor beta chain is given with its context. Its specificity is unknown. Profiling relied on immunoSEQ multiplex PCR, and the TCRdb table lists in-frame clones only, not all of them. The profile shows 60,000 to 100,000 clones, just over 90% of them singletons. This sample is part of a study of T cell responses to AZD1222 COVID-19 vaccine. Study conclusions and caveats: Females made up more of the donors, who were largely white British, and clonal diversity may have come out too low.

Germline loops: CDR1 SQVTM, CDR2 ANQGSEA. The V end lost 4 bases, the J end lost 5 bases, and 10 bases lay between the germline ends. This CDR3 contains 12 residues. Here the sequenced sample was peripheral blood, taken on day 0 of MenACWY control vaccination. The TCR originated in an adult in good health. The chain employs TRBV29-1 and TRBJ2-3; a possible D gene is TRBD2 (5 bases). The CDR3 DNA is TGCAGCGTTGTGCGGGCGGGAGATACGCAGTATTTT. Its translation is CSVVRAGDTQYF.